This T cell receptor (beta chain) is from a study of human versus mouse CDR3 diversity and MHC coevolution. Study-level findings and limits: About 1.7 million TCR beta clonotypes were estimated for humans, the largest repertoire. Six MHC II alleles selected the human T cells.

The CDR3 covers 13 residues. Between the trimmed V and J ends, which lost 2 bases and 11 bases, there was a span of 13 bases. Germline V gene lookup returns CDR1 SGHTA and CDR2 FQGTGA. TCRdb keeps only in-frame clones here, not all; method: immunoSEQ multiplex PCR. The sample consists of some 80,000 clones, 85% to 95% of them appearing once. On this clone: What it recognizes is unknown.

V usage is TRBV7-3 and J usage is TRBJ1-5; D gene uncertain. Sequencing was carried out using naive CD4+ T cells from blood. Subset defined: CD45RO-negative CD62L-positive naive CD4 T cells. This clonotype originated in a person aged 25 to 69 in good health. The CDR3 DNA reads as TGTGCCAGCAGCTTACCCAGCCCGCGGTCCCAGCATTTT. It encodes CASSLPSPRSQHF. Full variable domain (remainder filled in from reference TRBV7-3 and TRBJ1-5): GAGVSQTPSNKVTEKGKYVELRCDPISGHTALYWYRQSLGQGPEFLIYFQGTGAADDSGLPNDRFFAVRPEGSVSTLKIQRTERGDSAVYLCASSLPSPRSQHFGDGTRLSIL.